The following is a T cell receptor beta chain sequence with its context. This clone showed up just once. No antigen is known for it. No qualities accompany the bases; no much larger clone lies one base away. Whole blood was collected in K2EDTA tubes by collaborating institutions according to the institutions' own protocols. For TCRbeta analysis, collaborators shipped samples in one of three forms: frozen whole blood, isolated PBMCs, or DNA extracted from either of those sample types. The data were taken from a study of blood T cell repertoires in COVID-19 (dated by TCRdb to the early 2020s). For the study in its entirety: Samples covering the acute and convalescent phases of COVID-19 were provided by collaborators in the United States, Italy and Spain. The repertoires were made available in a free public database intended to serve as a resource for research on the immune response to SARS-CoV-2. The material from the prospective study consisted of cDNA or gDNA derived from T cells, B-cell-depleted T cells, or PBMCs. Where available, HLA class I and class II types were obtained from metadata supplied by the sample provider rather than from assay-based typing. The samples were drawn from the first 160 participants of the ongoing ImmuneRACE study and from 1,254 subjects provided by 6 global collaborators. Subjects who had been exposed to COVID-19, were actively infected with it, or had recovered from it provided the deeply sampled blood TCRbeta repertoires that made up the dataset. A de-identified subject ID, COVID-19 status, age in years and sex were almost always included in the sample metadata.

General study outcomes and caveats: How much clinical and demographic metadata was included differed by source and by participant, and the metadata was provided uncurated.

V and J are truncated by 3 bases and 4 bases respectively, leaving an intervening sequence of 16 bases. From cysteine to phenylalanine, the CDR3 is 16 amino acids long. Only CDR3 DNA is held: 48 bases, read in frame from base 1. The germline V gene provides CDR1 MNHEY and CDR2 SVGEGT. TCRbeta CDR3 regions were amplified from genomic DNA using the immunoSEQ Assay, a bias-controlled multiplex PCR. As for how the authors treated the data: The number of nucleated cells in each sample was estimated by amplification of reference gene primers within the assay. Sequence reads were collapsed and filtered to measure the absolute abundance of every unique TCRbeta CDR3 rearrangement. For each sample, productive Simpson clonality was calculated as the square root of Simpson's diversity index across productive rearrangements. TCRdb re-hosts the immuneACCESS table, in-frame sequences only. Its copies lack some clones; in the studies checked, an unresolved V gene accounts for under half of them, and the cause for the rest is not known. V and J calls and clone size are as listed in that table; D and trimming were resolved from the DNA. This sample holds roughly 110,000 clones; approximately 88% were observed only once. The ten biggest clones cover approximately 6.2% of the sample.

The chain links TRBV6-2 or TRBV6-3 with TRBJ1-5; the D region possibly corresponds to TRBD1 (5 bases align). The sequenced sample was peripheral blood. The TCR was taken from a man aged 50-59 years with active or convalescent COVID-19. The DNA reads TGTGCCAGCAGTTATCCGGTGGGGCAGAGGAATCAGCCCCAGCATTTT. This codes for CASSYPVGQRNQPQHF.